This T cell receptor beta chain is drawn from a study of T-cell reconstitution after alpha-beta-depleted transplantation in children. This clonotype was observed a few times. Unique molecular identifiers featured in how the TCRbeta library was prepared. TCRdb re-called the PCR reads with MiXCR, one entry per CDR3 protein. The repertoire includes 750,000 to 950,000 distinct CDR3 sequences, around 17% of them detected once, and about 5% sits in the top ten. The germline V and J ends were trimmed by 5 bases and 0 bases, with 32 bases remaining between them. The CDR3 consists of 22 residues. The sequences come from PBMCs, mostly from graft donor cells, collected 360 days after TCRalphabeta/CD19-depleted stem cell transplant. This chain uses TRBV7-1 with TRBJ2-1; no reliable D call. TRBV7-1 is noted as an ORF with a role that remains uncertain. This TCR came from a male patient younger than 18 who had a stem cell transplant for acute lymphoblastic leukemia, so the T cells may come from the graft donor. Here the CDR3 reads CASSQPHGLASAGLSSYNEQFF. The CDR3 coding sequence is TGTGCCAGCAGCCAGCCCCATGGTCTTGCGAGCGCCGGGTTAAGCTCCTACAATGAGCAGTTCTTC.